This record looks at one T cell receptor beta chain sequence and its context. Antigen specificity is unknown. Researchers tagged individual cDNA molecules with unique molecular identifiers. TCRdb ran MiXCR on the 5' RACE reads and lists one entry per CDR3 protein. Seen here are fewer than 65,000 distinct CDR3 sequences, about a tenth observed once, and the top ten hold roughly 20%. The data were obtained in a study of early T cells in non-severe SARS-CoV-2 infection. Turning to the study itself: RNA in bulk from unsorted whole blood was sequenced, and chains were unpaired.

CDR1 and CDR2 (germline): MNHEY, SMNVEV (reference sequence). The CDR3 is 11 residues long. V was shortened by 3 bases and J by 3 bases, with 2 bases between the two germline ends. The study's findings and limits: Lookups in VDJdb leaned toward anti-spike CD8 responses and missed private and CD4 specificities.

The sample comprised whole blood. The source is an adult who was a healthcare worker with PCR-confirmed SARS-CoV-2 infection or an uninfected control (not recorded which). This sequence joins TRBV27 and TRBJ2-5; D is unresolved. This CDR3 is CASSFEETQYF. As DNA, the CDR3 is TGTGCCAGCAGTTTTGAAGAGACCCAGTACTTC.